A single T cell receptor (beta chain) is shown here with its context. The sample belongs to a study of shared clonotypes between healthy human individuals. TCRdb's table, derived via immunoSEQ multiplex PCR, lists solely in-frame clones and lacks some. This sample has about 680,000 clones, with approximately 79% found just once. After removal of 4 bases from V and 7 bases from J, the junction contained 3 bases not matched to a gene. Germline loops: CDR1 SSHAT, CDR2 FNYEAQ (reference sequence). There are 13 residues in the CDR3. The clonotype was recovered from a woman in her 30s in good health. V usage is TRBV7-7 and J usage is TRBJ2-1, with 8 bases identical to TRBD2. Sequenced material: memory CD4+ T cells sorted from blood. Noted subset: CD45RA-negative fraction. CDR3 DNA sequence: TGTGCCAGCAGCTCACTAGCGGAAAATGAGCAGTTCTTC. Its protein is CASSSLAENEQFF. The full variable domain, its missing parts supplied by reference TRBV7-7 and TRBJ2-1, is GAGVSQSPRYKVTKRGQDVTLRCDPISSHATLYWYQQALGQGPEFLTYFNYEAQPDKSGLPSDRFSAERPEGSISTLTIQRTEQRDSAMYRCASSSLAENEQFFGPGTRLTVL.